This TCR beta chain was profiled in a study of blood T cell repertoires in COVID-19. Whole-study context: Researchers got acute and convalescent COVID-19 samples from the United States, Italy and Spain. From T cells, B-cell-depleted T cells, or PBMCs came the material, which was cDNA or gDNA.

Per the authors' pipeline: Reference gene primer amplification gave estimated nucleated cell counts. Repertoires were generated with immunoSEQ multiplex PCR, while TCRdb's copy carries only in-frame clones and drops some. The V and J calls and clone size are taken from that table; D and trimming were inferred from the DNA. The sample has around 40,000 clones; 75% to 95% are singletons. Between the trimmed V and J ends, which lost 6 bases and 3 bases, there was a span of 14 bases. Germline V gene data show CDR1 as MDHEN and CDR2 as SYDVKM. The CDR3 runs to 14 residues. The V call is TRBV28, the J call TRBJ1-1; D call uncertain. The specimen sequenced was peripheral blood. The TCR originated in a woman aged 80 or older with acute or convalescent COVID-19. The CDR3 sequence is CASSPARRDTEAFF. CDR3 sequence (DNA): TGTGCCAGCAGCCCGGCACGACGGGACACTGAAGCTTTCTTT.